The rows below give T cell receptor beta chains drawn from one sample of a study of blood T cells in healthy people across ages. MiXCR was run by TCRdb on the 5' RACE reads, yielding one entry per CDR3 protein. In the table there are approximately 900,000 distinct CDR3 sequences, roughly 52% of which are singletons. The sample was blood. The source of these receptors is a man aged 25-45 years in good health. Both conserved end residues are part of each CDR3. A D gene is named only where the DNA matches it firmly. The size of a clone is reported for some rows only, either as once, few or many, or as a class for expanded clones.

J gene,V gene,CDR3 length,D gene,clone size,CDR3 DNA,CDR3 protein
TRBJ1-1,TRBV27,14,NA,NA,TGTGCCAGCAGTTTGTCGGGGGCGGGCACTGAAGCTTTCTTT,CASSLSGAGTEAFF
TRBJ2-7,TRBV29-1,12,NA,NA,TGCAGCGCATCAGGGGAGTCCTACGAGCAGTACTTC,CSASGESYEQYF
TRBJ1-6,TRBV28,18,TRBD1,NA,TGTGCCAGCAGTTTTCCCCGACAGGGCTCTCGTTATAATTCACCCCTCCACTTT,CASSFPRQGSRYNSPLHF
TRBJ1-1,TRBV3-1,14,NA,NA,TGTGCCAGCAGCCAAGTCTCGAGGGGGACTGAAGCTTTCTTT,CASSQVSRGTEAFF
TRBJ2-2,TRBV9,15,NA,NA,TGTGCCAGCAGCGTAATTTCTTCGAACACCGGGGAGCTGTTTTTT,CASSVISSNTGELFF
TRBJ2-1,TRBV5-1,16,NA,many,TGCGCCAGCAGCTCCCGGACTGGTAGCTCCTACAATGAGCAGTTCTTC,CASSSRTGSSYNEQFF
TRBJ2-4,TRBV6-5,11,NA,many,TGTGTCTCCGGGGCTGAGGACATTCAGTACTTC,CVSGAEDIQYF
TRBJ1-2,TRBV27,15,NA,few,TGTGCCAGCAGTTTTGGTCAGTATGATACTAGTGGCTACACCTTC,CASSFGQYDTSGYTF
TRBJ2-3,TRBV6-1,14,TRBD2,NA,TGTGCCAGCAGTGAGAGACTAGCTGGAGATACGCAGTATTTT,CASSERLAGDTQYF
TRBJ2-3,TRBV5-1,15,TRBD2,NA,TGCGTCAGCAGCTCACTAGCGGGCAGCACAGATACGCAGTATTTT,CVSSSLAGSTDTQYF
TRBJ1-1,TRBV5-1,15,NA,NA,TGCGCCAGCAGCTTGGCTGAGGGGATAGGCACTGAAGCTTTCTTT,CASSLAEGIGTEAFF
TRBJ2-7,TRBV20-1,14,NA,few,TGCAGTGCTAGACTAAGTTCCGAACACTACGAGCAGTACTTC,CSARLSSEHYEQYF
TRBJ2-3,TRBV6-1,16,TRBD2,NA,TGTGCCAGCAGTGAAGTGCTTAGCGGGTCCGCAGATACGCAGTATTTT,CASSEVLSGSADTQYF
TRBJ1-1,TRBV2,14,NA,few,TGTGCCAGCAGAGGGCAGTTTGGATGGACTGAAGCTTTCTTT,CASRGQFGWTEAFF
TRBJ2-7,TRBV3-1,19,TRBD2,few,TGTGCCAGCAGCCAAGAGATGGGGACTAGCGGGGGGATAGGCTACGAGCAGTACTTC,CASSQEMGTSGGIGYEQYF
TRBJ2-7,TRBV20-1,14,NA,many,TGCAGTGGAAGGGTCGGGACCGACTATTACGAGCAGTACTTC,CSGRVGTDYYEQYF
TRBJ1-6,TRBV9,14,NA,few,TGTGCCAGCAGCGTAGATGCTGGAAATTCACCCCTCCACTTT,CASSVDAGNSPLHF
TRBJ2-1,TRBV5-1,15,NA,NA,TGCGCCAGCAGCTTGAAGGGAAGCTCCTACAGTGAGCAGTTCTTC,CASSLKGSSYSEQFF
TRBJ2-5,TRBV28,15,TRBD1,NA,TGTGCCAGCAGACCAGGGGGAGCCAGCCAAGAGACCCAGTACTTC,CASRPGGASQETQYF
TRBJ1-1,TRBV20-1,14,TRBD1,NA,TGCAGTGCTAGAGGGGACAGTAAGAACACTGAAGCTTTCTTT,CSARGDSKNTEAFF
TRBJ1-2,TRBV4-1,19,NA,many,TGCGCCAGCAGCCCCCAACCGGGGCGCCCAATCTCACAAAACTATGGCTACACCTTC,CASSPQPGRPISQNYGYTF
TRBJ1-2,TRBV4-2,16,TRBD1,few,TGTGCCAGCAGCCAAGGCCAGGGGGGAACTAACTATGGCTACACCTTC,CASSQGQGGTNYGYTF
TRBJ1-5,TRBV12-3/TRBV12-4,14,NA,NA,TGTGCCAGCAGTATACAGGTTAGCAATCAGCCCCAGCATTTT,CASSIQVSNQPQHF
TRBJ2-1,TRBV5-1,13,NA,few,TGCGCCAGCAGCAACGGAGTCGACAATGAGCAGTTCTTC,CASSNGVDNEQFF
TRBJ1-2,TRBV2,14,TRBD1,NA,TGTGCCACCGGGAGGGGACAGGGGATCTATGGCTACACCTTC,CATGRGQGIYGYTF
TRBJ2-7,TRBV21-1,13,NA,NA,TGTGCCAGCAGCAAGGTTCGGAGAGACGAGCAGTACTTC,CASSKVRRDEQYF
TRBJ2-6,TRBV12-3/TRBV12-4,17,NA,NA,TGTGCCAGCAGCCAAGCCCCTGAAGACTCTGGGGCCAACGTCCTGACTTTC,CASSQAPEDSGANVLTF
TRBJ2-3,TRBV18,15,TRBD1,few,TGTGCCAGCTCGGGGGACAGGGCTAGCACAGATACGCAGTATTTT,CASSGDRASTDTQYF
TRBJ1-5,TRBV5-1,14,NA,NA,TGCGCCAGCAGCTTGGAGATTAGCAATCAGCCCCAGCATTTT,CASSLEISNQPQHF
TRBJ2-7,TRBV7-9,14,TRBD1,NA,TGTGCCAGCAGCGGGACAGTGGACTCCTACGAGCAGTACTTC,CASSGTVDSYEQYF
TRBJ2-7,TRBV7-9,13,NA,NA,TGTGCCAGCAGCAGGCAGGGGTGGAACGAGCAGTACTTC,CASSRQGWNEQYF